This record concerns one T cell receptor (beta chain) sequence. Trimming removed 3 bases from V and 0 bases from J, with 7 bases in between. This CDR3 is built from 14 residues. Germline CDR1 SGHDT, CDR2 YYEEEE. The data were produced by immunoSEQ multiplex PCR, yet TCRdb's version contains in-frame clones alone and is incomplete. Here the sample spans around 50,000 clones, over 75% being singletons. The sample comes from a study of OX40 agonist ivuxolimab in advanced cancers. Turning to the study itself: An agonistic human IgG2 monoclonal antibody against OX40 (CD134) was given. Previous treatment with anti-PD-1, anti-PD-L1 or anti-CTLA-4 therapy was allowed; about 40% had received some.

The chain joins TRBV5-6 to TRBJ2-1, with a possible D match to TRBD2 (6 bases). This TCR was sampled from an adult with an advanced solid tumor such as melanoma, head and neck, liver or kidney cancer. Specimen: CD4+ or CD8+ T cells sorted from blood, collected in a trial of the OX40 agonist ivuxolimab. CDR3 sequence reads: CASSWDFSYNEQFF. The CDR3, as DNA: TGTGCCAGCAGCTGGGACTTCTCCTACAATGAGCAGTTCTTC.